This is a list of T cell receptor beta chains from one sample in a study of cytomegalovirus exposure and HLA in healthy donors. Produced via immunoSEQ multiplex PCR; TCRdb's table is partial and in-frame only. Of 190,000 or so clones listed, around three quarters were seen once; the top ten hold 0.6% to 0.7%. The sample taken for sequencing was PBMCs. These receptors all come from a boy aged 5-17 years in good health and CMV-seronegative. CDR3s include the opening cysteine and the closing phenylalanine or tryptophan. D genes are given only for firm matches. Clone size, where shown, is once, few, many, or a class for clones that have expanded.

J gene: TRBJ2-3
V gene: TRBV4-1
clone size: -
D gene: -
CDR3 protein: CASSQGRGGLTDTQYF
CDR3 DNA: TGCGCCAGCAGCCAAGGTAGGGGGGGGCTCACAGATACGCAGTATTTT

J gene: TRBJ1-1
V gene: TRBV9
clone size: -
D gene: TRBD1
CDR3 protein: CASSRTGLNTEAFF
CDR3 DNA: TGTGCCAGCAGTAGGACAGGCCTGAACACTGAAGCTTTCTTT

J gene: TRBJ1-5
V gene: TRBV6-1
clone size: -
D gene: -
CDR3 protein: CATKGIGDRPQPQHF
CDR3 DNA: TGTGCCACTAAGGGTATAGGTGACAGGCCTCAGCCCCAGCATTTT

J gene: TRBJ1-2
V gene: TRBV9
clone size: -
D gene: -
CDR3 protein: CASRGPGVGYTF
CDR3 DNA: TGTGCCAGCAGGGGCCCCGGGGTCGGCTACACCTTC

J gene: TRBJ1-1
V gene: TRBV27
clone size: -
D gene: -
CDR3 protein: CASSLSSTGNTEAFF
CDR3 DNA: TGTGCCAGCAGTTTATCTTCGACAGGGAACACTGAAGCTTTCTTT

J gene: TRBJ1-1
V gene: TRBV30
clone size: -
D gene: -
CDR3 protein: CAWSTSRGYAAFF
CDR3 DNA: TGTGCCTGGAGTACGTCACGAGGGTATGCAGCTTTCTTT

J gene: TRBJ2-3
V gene: TRBV5-5
clone size: -
D gene: -
CDR3 protein: CASNPSLGLDTQYF
CDR3 DNA: TGTGCCAGCAACCCCTCACTAGGCCTGGATACGCAGTATTTT

J gene: TRBJ1-1
V gene: TRBV4-2
clone size: -
D gene: -
CDR3 protein: CASSQAGHPDTEAFF
CDR3 DNA: TGTGCCAGCAGCCAAGCGGGACACCCGGACACTGAAGCTTTCTTT

J gene: TRBJ2-5
V gene: TRBV15
clone size: -
D gene: -
CDR3 protein: CATSRDATGQETQYF
CDR3 DNA: TGTGCCACCAGCAGAGATGCGACGGGCCAAGAGACCCAGTACTTC

J gene: TRBJ2-2
V gene: TRBV19
clone size: -
D gene: TRBD2
CDR3 protein: CASSTHGGLAGPGAGELFF
CDR3 DNA: TGTGCCAGTAGTACCCACGGGGGACTAGCGGGACCGGGGGCCGGGGAGCTGTTTTTT

J gene: TRBJ2-7
V gene: TRBV30
clone size: -
D gene: -
CDR3 protein: CAWSVSIYEQYF
CDR3 DNA: TGTGCCTGGAGTGTAAGCATCTACGAGCAGTACTTC

J gene: TRBJ2-2
V gene: TRBV5-4
clone size: -
D gene: TRBD2
CDR3 protein: CASSREAGELFF
CDR3 DNA: TGTGCCAGCAGCCGGGAGGCCGGGGAGCTGTTTTTT

J gene: TRBJ1-1
V gene: TRBV19
clone size: -
D gene: -
CDR3 protein: CASNSPGLNTEAFF
CDR3 DNA: TGTGCCAGTAATAGTCCCGGTTTGAACACTGAAGCTTTCTTT

J gene: TRBJ2-7
V gene: TRBV4-3
clone size: -
D gene: TRBD2
CDR3 protein: CASSRSGLAGDYEQYF
CDR3 DNA: TGCGCCAGCAGCCGCTCTGGACTAGCGGGGGACTACGAGCAGTACTTC

J gene: TRBJ1-1
V gene: TRBV4-1
clone size: -
D gene: -
CDR3 protein: CASYAGPNTEAFF
CDR3 DNA: TGCGCCAGCTATGCGGGACCAAACACTGAAGCTTTCTTT

J gene: TRBJ1-1
V gene: TRBV18
clone size: -
D gene: TRBD1
CDR3 protein: CASSPLRDRGRNGTEAFF
CDR3 DNA: TGTGCCAGCTCACCACTCCGGGACAGGGGGCGGAACGGCACTGAAGCTTTCTTT

J gene: TRBJ2-7
V gene: TRBV19
clone size: few
D gene: TRBD2
CDR3 protein: CASTPRGRAYEQYF
CDR3 DNA: TGTGCCAGTACCCCTCGGGGGAGGGCCTACGAGCAGTACTTC

J gene: TRBJ1-5
V gene: TRBV7-9
clone size: -
D gene: -
CDR3 protein: CSSSFGGDQPQHF
CDR3 DNA: TGTTCCAGCAGCTTCGGGGGAGATCAGCCCCAGCATTTT

J gene: TRBJ2-5
V gene: TRBV4-1
clone size: -
D gene: TRBD2
CDR3 protein: CASSLVAGGNWVEETQYF
CDR3 DNA: TGCGCCAGCAGCCTTGTAGCGGGAGGGAATTGGGTGGAAGAGACCCAGTACTTC

J gene: TRBJ1-5
V gene: TRBV7-2
clone size: -
D gene: -
CDR3 protein: CASSPPGGEGNQPQHF
CDR3 DNA: TGTGCCAGCAGCCCCCCAGGTGGGGAGGGTAACCAGCCCCAGCATTTT

J gene: TRBJ2-5
V gene: TRBV7-7
clone size: -
D gene: -
CDR3 protein: CASSQDSQETQYF
CDR3 DNA: TGTGCTAGCAGCCAGGACAGTCAAGAGACCCAGTACTTC

J gene: TRBJ2-7
V gene: TRBV28
clone size: -
D gene: TRBD1
CDR3 protein: CASLDRGRVEQYF
CDR3 DNA: TGTGCCAGTCTCGACAGGGGGCGGGTCGAGCAGTACTTC

J gene: TRBJ1-5
V gene: TRBV2
clone size: -
D gene: TRBD1
CDR3 protein: CASRIEPGQSLVSNQPQHF
CDR3 DNA: TGTGCCAGCAGAATCGAACCGGGACAGAGCCTCGTTAGCAATCAGCCCCAGCATTTT